The next 28 T cell receptor beta chains were all read from a single sample in a study of human T cells and chemical hapten exposure. Blood, whole and unfractionated, served as the source for total RNA extraction. Attachment of unique molecular identifiers to individual cDNA molecules was performed in the library. TCRdb processed the reads anew with MiXCR; each CDR3 protein has one entry. The repertoire has about 120,000 distinct CDR3 sequences, roughly 8.5% of them found once; the top ten carry 1.1% to 1.5%. Sequenced sample: whole blood. These TCRs come from a human donor in good health. Some clones in this sample may be carry-over from other donors' samples.

This clonotype was counted a few times. This rearrangement joins TRBV7-9 to TRBJ2-5; 7 bases map to TRBD2. V shed 9 bases and J 1 base; nucleotides not matched to a gene: 5. Germline V gives CDR1 SEHNR, CDR2 FQNEAQ (reference sequence). CDR3 size: 13 residues. CDR3 protein: CASRSGRQETQYF. In nucleotides, the CDR3 is TGTGCCAGTCGTAGCGGGCGCCAAGAGACCCAGTACTTC. Together with reference TRBV7-9 and TRBJ2-5, the CDR3 gives the full variable domain: DTGVSQNPRHKITKRGQNVTFRCDPISEHNRLYWYRQTLGQGPEFLTYFQNEAQLEKSRLLSDRFSAERPKGSFSTLEIQRTEQGDSAMYLCASRSGRQETQYFGPGTRLLVL.

This clonotype was observed many times. The rearrangement uses TRBV5-1 and TRBJ1-5; 7 bases are a match to TRBD1. Germline CDR1 SGHRS, CDR2 YFSETQ. The CDR3 runs to 15 residues. V dropped 3 bases and J dropped 0; count of bases not matched to a gene: 3. CDR3 DNA: TGCGCCAGCAGCTCCGGGACAGATAGCAATCAGCCCCAGCATTTT. Protein: CASSSGTDSNQPQHF.

This clonotype was observed many times. The chain has TRBV7-6 and TRBJ1-5, with unresolved D. This CDR3 has 17 amino acids. Per germline, CDR1 SGHVS and CDR2 FNYEAQ. The V and J ends lost 2 bases and 1 base respectively, with 15 bases between them. For the CDR3, the DNA is TGTGCCAGCAGCTTATCCTCTCCGGGGTCAAGCAATCAGCCCCAGCATTTT. Translation gives CASSLSSPGSSNQPQHF. Full variable domain (remainder filled in from reference TRBV7-6 and TRBJ1-5): GAGVSQSPRYKVTKRGQDVALRCDPISGHVSLYWYRQALGQGPEFLTYFNYEAQQDKSGLPNDRFSAERPEGSISTLTIQRTEQRDSAMYRCASSLSSPGSSNQPQHFGDGTRLSIL.

This clonotype showed up just a few times. The chain recombines TRBV6-6 with TRBJ2-1; 9 bases match TRBD2. The CDR3 spans 15 residues. The germline V gene has CDR1 MNHNY and CDR2 SVGAGI (reference sequence). V shed 5 bases, J shed 6 bases, and the junction held 8 bases outside the gene matches. The CDR3 nucleotides read TGTGCCAGCAGTCCCGGGACTAGCAACGGCAATGAGCAGTTCTTC. Translated: CASSPGTSNGNEQFF.

This clonotype was observed at least ten times. The chain links TRBV23-1 to TRBJ2-5, with TRBD1 matching 10 bases. TRBV23-1 is an ORF, and what it does is uncertain. CDR3 size: 19 residues. J lost 0 bases, V lost 0 bases, and 10 bases had no gene match. Here the CDR3 DNA reads TGCGCCAGCAGTCAATCGCGGACAGGGGACAGGGGTAACCAAGAGACCCAGTACTTC. It translates to CASSQSRTGDRGNQETQYF.

This clonotype occurred many times. The V and J genes are TRBV6-2 or TRBV6-3 and TRBJ1-6; 7 nucleotides match TRBD1. The ends lost 2 bases at V and 7 bases at J; junction bases unmatched: 5. Germline V gene data show CDR1 as MNHEY and CDR2 as SVGEGT. The CDR3 runs 15 residues. In DNA, the CDR3 is TGTGCCAGCAGTTACAGGGGGCTCTACAATTCACCCCTCCACTTT. Its translation is CASSYRGLYNSPLHF.

V is TRBV20-1 and J is TRBJ1-5, with 7 bases identical to TRBD1. Germline V CDR1 and CDR2: DFQATT, SNEGSKA (reference sequence). The CDR3 runs 15 residues. V gave up 5 bases and J gave up 0 bases; unmatched junction bases: 7. This chain's CDR3 is CSAGDSSNSNQPQHF. The DNA for the CDR3 is TGCAGTGCTGGGGACAGTTCAAATAGCAATCAGCCCCAGCATTTT.

This clonotype was detected only a few times. The rearrangement joins TRBV9 to TRBJ2-7; unclear D gene. CDR1 is SGDLS, CDR2 YYNGEE, per germline. This CDR3 comprises 13 residues. Trimming shortened V by 3 bases and J by 0 bases, and 7 bases separated the two germline ends. The CDR3 sequence is CASSGPSSYEQYF. DNA of the CDR3: TGTGCCAGCAGCGGACCTAGCTCCTACGAGCAGTACTTC.

V usage is TRBV14 and J usage is TRBJ1-2; no firm D call. Germline V gives CDR1 SGHDN, CDR2 FVKESK. The CDR3 loop spans 15 amino acids. V dropped 0 bases and J dropped 0 bases, with 8 bases sitting between them. This CDR3 reads CASSQDGDSNYGYTF. DNA for the CDR3: TGTGCCAGCAGCCAAGACGGGGATTCTAACTATGGCTACACCTTC.

In this sample, this clonotype turned up many times. J is TRBJ1-2 and V is TRBV20-1; D might be TRBD1 (5 bases). Trimming took 0 bases from V and 6 from J, leaving 17 bases between them. The V gene's germline CDR1 is DFQATT and CDR2 SNEGSKA (reference sequence). CDR3 size: 15 residues. CDR3 nucleotides: TGCAGTGCTAGAGATATGGCAGGGCCCGACGATGGCTACACCTTC. It translates to CSARDMAGPDDGYTF.

In its sample, this clonotype was seen a few times. V is TRBV7-2 and J is TRBJ2-7; TRBD2 matches 11 bases. The germline CDR1 and CDR2 sequences are SGHTA and FQGNSA. The CDR3 covers 17 residues. Unmatched junction bases numbered 5, after V lost 1 base and J lost 0 bases. CDR3 protein: CASSLGSSGGASYEQYF. CDR3 coding DNA: TGTGCCAGCAGCTTAGGGAGTAGCGGGGGGGCCTCCTACGAGCAGTACTTC. The full variable domain, in which reference TRBV7-2 and TRBJ2-7 provide the parts outside the CDR3, is GAGVSQSPSNKVTEKGKDVELRCDPISGHTALYWYRQSLGQGLEFLIYFQGNSAPDKSGLPSDRFSAERTGGSVSTLTIQRTQQEDSAVYLCASSLGSSGGASYEQYFGPGTRLTVT.

V and J are TRBV2 and TRBJ2-1, with 9 bases matching TRBD2. The CDR3 extends over 16 amino acids. J gave up 4 bases and V 10 bases, and 14 bases lay outside the gene matches. Germline values: CDR1 SNHLY, CDR2 FYNNEI. CDR3 amino acids: CATTFVGLAKYNEQFF. The CDR3 DNA follows: TGTGCCACCACCTTTGTCGGACTAGCGAAATACAATGAGCAGTTCTTC.

This clonotype was counted ten times or more. The chain carries TRBV2 and TRBJ1-6; D unclear. Germline lookup yields CDR1 SNHLY and CDR2 FYNNEI. CDR3 length: 14 residues. V lost 2 bases to trimming and J lost 9 bases, with 11 bases between them. For the CDR3, the DNA is TGTGCCAGCAGTGAATGGGGTGAGGGTTCACCCCTCCACTTT. This codes for CASSEWGEGSPLHF.

Turning to this clonotype: A much larger clone sits a single nucleotide away, making a read error possible. The V call is TRBV9, the J call TRBJ1-1; D gene uncertain. V lost 0 bases and J 2 bases, leaving 5 bases between the germline ends. This CDR3 comprises 13 residues. Germline loops: CDR1 SGDLS, CDR2 YYNGEE. For the CDR3, the DNA is TGTGCCAGCAGCGTAGAGGACAACACTGAAGCTTTCTTT. Protein: CASSVEDNTEAFF.

This clonotype was observed at least ten times. The chain links TRBV4-1 to TRBJ1-2; 10 bases agree with TRBD1. CDR1 MGHRA and CDR2 YSYEKL come from the germline V gene. CDR3 size: 16 residues. V trimming: 3 bases; J trimming: 6 bases; junction bases outside the gene matches: 10. For the CDR3, the DNA is TGCGCCAGCAGCCACTTGGTTCCGGGACAGGGGAATGGCTACACCTTC. It translates to CASSHLVPGQGNGYTF.

Only a few counts were recorded for this clonotype. The chain recombines TRBV7-9 with TRBJ2-3, with no clear D. Between the trimmed V and J ends, which lost 5 bases and 0 bases, there was a span of 9 bases. Germline CDR1 reads SEHNR; CDR2 reads FQNEAQ (reference sequence). This CDR3 is built from 14 residues. CDR3 coding DNA: TGTGCCAGCAGCGGGCCCTTAAGCACAGATACGCAGTATTTT. Translated, it gives CASSGPLSTDTQYF. Supplemented by reference TRBV7-9 and TRBJ2-3, the full variable domain reads DTGVSQNPRHKITKRGQNVTFRCDPISEHNRLYWYRQTLGQGPEFLTYFQNEAQLEKSRLLSDRFSAERPKGSFSTLEIQRTEQGDSAMYLCASSGPLSTDTQYFGPGTRLTVL.

The table lists this clonotype with many counts. The chain is built from TRBV12-3 or TRBV12-4 and TRBJ2-7, with D perhaps TRBD2 (7 bases). The CDR3 loop spans 13 amino acids. The V end lost 6 bases, the J end lost 5 bases, and 14 bases lay between the germline ends. CDR3 in amino acids: CASSLGGLNEQYF. The CDR3 DNA follows: TGTGCCAGCAGCTTGGGGGGGCTGAACGAGCAGTACTTC.

This clonotype came up many times. The genes are TRBV4-1 and TRBJ2-1; D tentatively fits TRBD1 or TRBD2 (7 bases each). Germline lookup yields CDR1 MGHRA and CDR2 YSYEKL. V gave up 7 bases and J gave up 10 bases, with 14 bases separating them. The CDR3 is made up of 12 amino acids. The CDR3 nucleotides read TGCGCCAGCAACGCAGCGGGACAGGAGCAGTTCTTC. Its translation: CASNAAGQEQFF.

This rearrangement joins TRBV19 to TRBJ1-2; D is unclear. Per the germline V gene, CDR1 is LNHDA and CDR2 is SQIVND (reference sequence). Between the trimmed V and J ends, which lost 6 bases and 8 bases, there was a span of 13 bases. This CDR3 region has 12 residues. This chain's CDR3 is CASRAEGLGYTF. The CDR3 nucleotides are TGTGCCAGTAGAGCGGAGGGTCTCGGCTACACCTTC. The full variable domain, completed using reference TRBV19 and TRBJ1-2, is DGGITQSPKYLFRKEGQNVTLSCEQNLNHDAMYWYRQDPGQGLRLIYYSQIVNDFQKGDIAEGYSVSREKKESFPLTVTSAQKNPTAFYLCASRAEGLGYTFGSGTRLTVV.

This clonotype was seen repeatedly, ten times or more. This chain uses TRBV6-1 with TRBJ1-6; TRBD1 matches 7 bases. This CDR3 has 15 residues. V gave up 6 bases and J gave up 10 bases; unmatched junction bases: 12. Germline loops: CDR1 MNHNS, CDR2 SASEGT. The CDR3 sequence: CASRGDSRLRSPLHF. In DNA, the CDR3 is TGTGCCAGCAGGGGGGACAGTAGACTACGGTCACCCCTCCACTTT.

The V call is TRBV19, the J call TRBJ1-5; 7 nucleotides match TRBD1. CDR1 and CDR2 from the germline V gene are LNHDA and SQIVND (reference sequence). J gave up 0 bases and V 1 base, and 3 bases lay outside the gene matches. CDR3 size: 16 residues. The CDR3 protein is CASSIARTGSNQPQHF. CDR3 in DNA: TGTGCCAGTAGTATAGCTCGGACAGGTAGCAATCAGCCCCAGCATTTT.

This clonotype was counted ten times or more. The chain uses TRBV7-2 and TRBJ2-2; 10 bases align to TRBD1. The CDR3 runs to 18 residues. V shed 1 base and J 4 bases; nucleotides not matched to a gene: 9. Germline V gene lookup returns CDR1 SGHTA and CDR2 FQGNSA. CDR3: CASSLGYRDRGATGELFF. CDR3 in DNA: TGTGCCAGCAGCTTAGGATATCGGGACAGGGGCGCCACCGGGGAGCTGTTTTTT. Drawing the rest from reference TRBV7-2 and TRBJ2-2, the complete variable domain is GAGVSQSPSNKVTEKGKDVELRCDPISGHTALYWYRQSLGQGLEFLIYFQGNSAPDKSGLPSDRFSAERTGGSVSTLTIQRTQQEDSAVYLCASSLGYRDRGATGELFFGEGSRLTVL.

This clonotype was observed a few times. The rearrangement links TRBV7-7 to TRBJ1-1; no reliable D call. The CDR3 has 13 residues. Trimming took 5 bases from V and 1 from J, leaving 8 bases between them. Germline CDR1 and CDR2: SSHAT and FNYEAQ (reference sequence). Written as DNA, the CDR3 is TGTGCCAGCAGCGCCGACAAGAACACTGAAGCTTTCTTT. Protein product: CASSADKNTEAFF.

This clonotype occurred a few times. The chain uses TRBV12-3 or TRBV12-4 and TRBJ1-1; D is uncertain. The germline V and J ends were trimmed by 3 bases and 7 bases, with 9 bases remaining between them. The CDR3 runs 12 residues. The DNA of the CDR3 is TGTGCCAGCAGTTTGCTTCGGAGTGAAGCTTTCTTT. Translating gives CASSLLRSEAFF.

This clonotype was counted a few times. The V call is TRBV11-2, the J call TRBJ1-6; 7 nucleotides match TRBD1. J lost 9 bases, V lost 3 bases, and 2 bases had no gene match. CDR3 length: 13 residues. CDR1 is SGHAT, CDR2 FQNNGV, per germline. The DNA for the CDR3 is TGTGCCAGCAGCTTGCAGGGGGTTTCACCCCTCCACTTT. Residues: CASSLQGVSPLHF.

Ten or more counts support this clonotype. CDR3 in amino acids: CATSDRRGGEDTQYF. For the CDR3, the DNA is TGTGCCACCAGTGATAGGAGAGGGGGAGAAGATACGCAGTATTTT. The rearrangement joins TRBV24-1 to TRBJ2-3; D is possibly TRBD1 (6 bases). The CDR3 totals 15 residues. Germline lookup yields CDR1 KGHDR and CDR2 SFDVKD. The V end was cut by 3 bases, the J end by 5 bases, with 14 bases between.

The sample holds many counts of this clonotype. This sequence joins TRBV4-3 and TRBJ2-3; 10 bases are a match to TRBD2. CDR3 length: 17 amino acids. V shed 0 bases and J 6 bases; nucleotides not matched to a gene: 9. Germline CDR1 and CDR2: LGHNA and YSLEER. The chain's CDR3 is CASSQDGAGGLSDTQYF. The DNA of the CDR3 is TGCGCCAGCAGCCAAGATGGAGCGGGGGGGCTATCCGATACGCAGTATTTT.

V gene TRBV29-1 combines with J gene TRBJ1-1; D perhaps matches TRBD1 (5 bases). The V end lost 4 bases, the J end lost 5 bases, and 17 bases lay between the germline ends. Per germline, CDR1 SQVTM and CDR2 ANQGSEA. The CDR3 consists of 14 residues. In nucleotides, the CDR3 is TGCAGCGTTGGGAAGGTGGGGGACGGGACTGAAGCTTTCTTT. It is translated as CSVGKVGDGTEAFF.